The 4 T cell receptor beta chains in this list originate from one sample, sequenced in a study of cytomegalovirus exposure and HLA in healthy donors (dated by TCRdb to about 2017). Library method: the immunoSEQ multiplex PCR assay. For the multiplex PCR, a mixture combining 60 forward primers for TCR Vbeta segments and 13 reverse primers for TCR Jbeta segments was used. Drawn from immuneACCESS, this table holds only the in-frame rearrangements with V and J called that TCRdb kept. Clones are partly lost; checked studies trace under half to an unresolved V gene and leave the rest unexplained. This sample gives around 150,000 clones in total; more than 60% of them show up just once. In total, the top ten clones hold 6.5% of the sample. Sequenced sample: PBMCs. These receptors came from an older woman in good health and CMV-seronegative.

The chain is built from TRBV5-6 and TRBJ1-5; 9 bases are shared with TRBD1. CDR1 is SGHDT and CDR2 is YYEEEE in the germline V gene. The CDR3 spans 14 residues. V trimming: 4 bases; J trimming: 7 bases; junction bases outside the gene matches: 6. This CDR3 reads CASSLGQGRQPQHF. The CDR3 coding sequence is TGTGCCAGCAGCCTTGGACAGGGGAGGCAGCCCCAGCATTTT.

CDR3 bases: TGTGCCAGCAGTGACAGGGGCTCCTACGAGCAGTACTTC. Its protein is CASSDRGSYEQYF. The chain is built from TRBV6-1 and TRBJ2-7, with D possibly TRBD1 on 6 matching bases. Per germline, CDR1 MNHNS and CDR2 SASEGT. The CDR3 extends over 13 amino acids. Trimming stripped 3 bases from V and 0 bases from J, with 6 bases between.

This chain joins TRBV5-1 and TRBJ2-2; maybe TRBD2 (6 bases). Trimming shortened V by 5 bases and J by 1 base, and 9 bases separated the two germline ends. Germline values: CDR1 SGHRS, CDR2 YFSETQ. There are 14 residues in the CDR3. Here the CDR3 reads CASREAGNTGELFF. For the CDR3, the DNA is TGCGCCAGCAGAGAAGCGGGGAACACCGGGGAGCTGTTTTTT. Combining the CDR3 with reference TRBV5-1 and TRBJ2-2 gives the whole variable domain KAGVTQTPRYLIKTRGQQVTLSCSPISGHRSVSWYQQTPGQGLQFLFEYFSETQRNKGNFPGRFSGRQFSNSRSEMNVSTLELGDSALYLCASREAGNTGELFFGEGSRLTVL.

The genes are TRBV25-1 and TRBJ2-3; TRBD1 might be the D (7 bases). The germline CDR1 and CDR2 sequences are MGHDK and SYGVNS. Trimming removed 3 bases at V and 0 bases at J, with 16 bases between. The CDR3 contains 17 residues. CDR3 sequence reads: CASSDPRQGGSTDTQYF. As DNA, the CDR3 is TGTGCCAGCAGTGACCCGAGACAGGGAGGTAGCACAGATACGCAGTATTTT.